The entry below gives a single T cell receptor beta chain sequence along with its context. Its antigen specificity is not known. Within one base of it there is no much larger clone, and no base qualities were kept. The germline V gene sets CDR1 to SGHTA and CDR2 to FQGTGA. A distance of 11 bases separates the germline ends of V and J, which lose 2 bases and 3 bases respectively. Taken from cysteine to phenylalanine, the CDR3 has 14 residues. Left in the record is the CDR3 DNA by itself, 42 bases read in frame from the first base. Collaborating institutions collected whole blood in K2EDTA tubes following their own protocols. Collaborator samples were shipped for TCRbeta analysis as frozen whole blood, isolated PBMCs, or DNA extracted from either sample type. TCRbeta CDR3 regions were amplified from genomic DNA by means of the immunoSEQ Assay, a bias-controlled multiplex PCR. In the original analysis: The number of nucleated cells in each sample was estimated from the amplification of reference gene primers within the assay. To quantify the absolute abundance of each unique TCRbeta CDR3 rearrangement, sequence reads were collapsed and filtered. For each sample, productive Simpson clonality was calculated as the square root of Simpson's diversity index across productive rearrangements. TCRdb provides this immuneACCESS table in a form limited to in-frame rearrangements. Some clones are lacking; in checked studies, under half of them reflect an unresolved V gene, and why the rest are absent is not known. For V, J and clone size, that table is used; D and trimming come from the DNA. The sample table contains some 36,000 clones; only one count was recorded for more than 90% of them. The ten top clones hold 35% to 50% of the sample.

This specimen belongs to a study of blood T cell repertoires in COVID-19 (dated by TCRdb to between 2020 and 2021). Notes on the research overall: Samples covering the acute and convalescent phases of COVID-19 were provided by collaborators in the United States, Italy and Spain. The prospective study material was composed of cDNA or gDNA derived from T cells, B-cell-depleted T cells, or PBMCs. Subjects who had been exposed to COVID-19, were actively infected with it, or had recovered from it provided the deeply sampled blood TCRbeta repertoires that made up the dataset. The repertoires were released in a freely available public database meant as a resource for research on the immune response to SARS-CoV-2. Samples were obtained from the ongoing ImmuneRACE study (first 160 participants) and from some 1,300 subjects provided by 6 global collaborators. Nearly every sample came with metadata listing a de-identified subject ID, COVID-19 status, age in years and sex. Where HLA class I and class II types were available, the types were taken from metadata supplied by the sample provider, not from assay-based typing. Results and caveats for the whole study, not just this receptor: Clinical and demographic metadata were provided uncurated, with the amount varying by source and participant.

The chain is encoded by TRBV7-3 joined to TRBJ2-7; TRBD2 could be the D gene, as 5 bases match. Sequenced input: peripheral blood. This receptor was taken from a man aged 60 to 75 with active or convalescent COVID-19. The nucleotide sequence reads TGTGCCAGCAGCTTAGCGGGCAGAGACTACGAGCAGTACTTC. Its translation reads: CASSLAGRDYEQYF.